This T cell receptor beta chain was documented in a study of T-cell memory formation after mild COVID-19. Using constant-segment primers, 5'RACE produced TCR alpha and TCR beta cDNA libraries carrying sample barcodes and UMIs. TCRdb redid the calling of the 5' RACE reads with MiXCR, one entry per CDR3 protein. Of approximately 250,000 distinct CDR3 sequences in the sample, over 15% were seen once. As concerns this clonotype: The antigen is undetermined.

The study, taken as a whole, reports: Among contracting clones, CD4+ were mainly CM/EM and CD8+ enriched in EMRA. While clones contracting from day 15 to 85 were balanced between CD4 and CD8, later expanders leaned CD4+.

The V gene's germline CDR1 is SEHNR and CDR2 FQNEAQ (reference sequence). Trimming removed 5 bases from V and 0 bases from J, with 12 bases in between. The CDR3 sequence is 15 residues long. The sequenced sample was PBMCs or a T cell subset sorted from them (not recorded which). This sequence joins TRBV7-9 and TRBJ2-3, with D perhaps matching TRBD2 (5 bases). The sequence was collected from a man in his late teens or twenties who had mild COVID-19 (a few samples of this study predate the infection). Cell type and time point are not known. The DNA of the CDR3 is TGTGCCAGCAGCCCGACCTGGACTAGCACAGATACGCAGTATTTT. Its translation: CASSPTWTSTDTQYF. Combining the CDR3 with reference TRBV7-9 and TRBJ2-3 gives the whole variable domain DTGVSQNPRHKITKRGQNVTFRCDPISEHNRLYWYRQTLGQGPEFLTYFQNEAQLEKSRLLSDRFSAERPKGSFSTLEIQRTEQGDSAMYLCASSPTWTSTDTQYFGPGTRLTVL.